This T cell receptor beta chain is from a study of T cells expressing NK-cell markers. Study at large: Source material for TCR beta repertoires consisted of sorted CD3+CD56+NKG2C+, CD3+CD56+NKG2C- and CD3+CD56-NKG2C+ T cells.

CDR1 and CDR2 from the germline V gene are SGHTA and FQGNSA. CDR3 length: 15 residues. Turning to this clonotype: Its antigen is unidentified.

TCRdb reanalyzed the 5' RACE reads and collapses them to one entry per CDR3 protein, without DNA. This sample's table reports 200,000 to 300,000 distinct CDR3 sequences. General study findings and limits: About 1.0-7.5% of CD8+ T cells in several donors belonged to dominant NKG2C+ clonotypes.

The sequence came from a woman aged 18 to 75 in good health. The specimen sequenced was blood T cells: a sorted CD56 or NKG2C T cell subset, CD4+ or CD8+ T cells, or bulk PBMC T cells (not recorded which). This chain joins TRBV7-2 and TRBJ2-3; the TRBD2 assignment by TCRdb is unverifiable without DNA. CDR3 residues: CASSSVGLGINTQYF.